A selection of T cell receptor beta chains follows, all from one sample in a study of T cell repertoires in cytomegalovirus infection. From the reads, TCRdb called clonotypes with MiXCR, one entry per CDR3 protein. The data show 250,000 to 300,000 distinct CDR3 sequences, about a sixth seen once. Sequencing was performed on CD8+ T cells from PBMCs. These receptors originate from a human donor in good health (CMV status not recorded). Some clones in this sample may be carry-over from other donors' samples. The CDR3 runs from the conserved cysteine through the conserved F or W. The D gene is left open where the match is weak. Rows may omit the clone size; those that give it use once, few, many or a size class.

length: 15
size: .
D: .
J: TRBJ2-7
V: TRBV11-2
CDR3: CASSLVPRKPYEQYF
DNA: TGTGCCAGCAGCTTAGTGCCCAGGAAACCCTACGAGCAGTACTTC

length: 18
size: .
D: TRBD1
J: TRBJ2-3
V: TRBV2
CDR3: CASSEARWSGGVADTQYF
DNA: TGTGCCAGCAGTGAGGCCCGATGGTCAGGGGGCGTCGCAGATACGCAGTATTTT

length: 16
size: many
D: .
J: TRBJ1-5
V: TRBV20-1
CDR3: CSASDRRQGSNQPQHF
DNA: TGCAGTGCTAGCGATCGGCGTCAGGGAAGCAATCAGCCCCAGCATTTT

length: 18
size: .
D: TRBD1
J: TRBJ1-1
V: TRBV4-2
CDR3: CASSQEGTGLLVDTEAFF
DNA: TGTGCCAGCAGCCAAGAGGGGACAGGGTTACTAGTAGACACTGAAGCTTTCTTT

length: 15
size: many
D: TRBD2
J: TRBJ2-1
V: TRBV7-2
CDR3: CASSLGAGGPREQFF
DNA: TGTGCCAGCAGCTTAGGGGCGGGGGGGCCTCGTGAGCAGTTCTTC

length: 16
size: few
D: .
J: TRBJ1-2
V: TRBV28
CDR3: CASSFGGAGPLRGYTF
DNA: TGTGCCAGCAGTTTTGGGGGGGCAGGCCCTTTAAGGGGCTACACCTTC

length: 13
size: many
D: TRBD1
J: TRBJ1-2
V: TRBV7-9
CDR3: CASNEGGTEGYTF
DNA: TGTGCCAGCAACGAAGGGGGGACAGAGGGCTACACCTTC

length: 13
size: few
D: .
J: TRBJ1-2
V: TRBV24-1
CDR3: CATSDLGDYGYTF
DNA: TGTGCCACCAGTGATTTGGGTGACTATGGCTACACCTTC

length: 14
size: .
D: .
J: TRBJ2-3
V: TRBV5-6
CDR3: CASSLVGEADTQYF
DNA: TGTGCCAGCAGCTTAGTGGGGGAAGCAGATACGCAGTATTTT

length: 17
size: many
D: .
J: TRBJ2-1
V: TRBV7-6
CDR3: CASSLVEGASSYNEQFF
DNA: TGTGCCAGCAGCTTAGTGGAGGGGGCGAGCTCCTACAATGAGCAGTTCTTC

length: 15
size: many
D: .
J: TRBJ2-1
V: TRBV7-8
CDR3: CASSPWGSAYNEQFF
DNA: TGTGCCAGCAGCCCCTGGGGCTCAGCCTACAATGAGCAGTTCTTC

length: 17
size: many
D: .
J: TRBJ1-6
V: TRBV7-2
CDR3: CASSFHPARTIPPVYNF
DNA: TGTGCCAGCAGCTTCCACCCAGCCCGTACTATACCCCCTGTTTATAACTTT

length: 16
size: many
D: .
J: TRBJ1-1
V: TRBV5-1
CDR3: CASSPTGVYGDTEAFF
DNA: TGCGCCAGCAGCCCTACGGGAGTTTACGGGGACACTGAAGCTTTCTTT

length: 15
size: .
D: TRBD1
J: TRBJ2-2
V: TRBV12-3/TRBV12-4
CDR3: CASSLDRVDTGELFF
DNA: TGTGCCAGCAGTTTGGACAGGGTTGACACCGGGGAGCTGTTTTTT

length: 13
size: .
D: TRBD1
J: TRBJ2-7
V: TRBV5-4
CDR3: CASSLTGIDEQYF
DNA: TGTGCCAGCAGCCTGACAGGGATCGACGAGCAGTACTTC

length: 14
size: many
D: TRBD1
J: TRBJ1-2
V: TRBV12-3/TRBV12-4
CDR3: CASSSEGATYGYTF
DNA: TGTGCCAGCAGTTCTGAGGGGGCGACCTATGGCTACACCTTC

length: 16
size: many
D: .
J: TRBJ1-5
V: TRBV7-2
CDR3: CASSLALQGTGQPQHF
DNA: TGTGCCAGCAGCTTAGCGCTTCAGGGAACAGGGCAGCCCCAGCATTTT

length: 16
size: few
D: .
J: TRBJ2-5
V: TRBV7-8
CDR3: CASSLGVTPKRETQYF
DNA: TGTGCCAGCAGCTTAGGGGTCACACCAAAAAGAGAGACCCAGTACTTC

length: 14
size: many
D: .
J: TRBJ1-2
V: TRBV5-5
CDR3: CASSLRTANYGYTF
DNA: TGTGCCAGCAGCTTGAGGACAGCTAACTATGGCTACACCTTC

length: 14
size: few
D: TRBD1
J: TRBJ2-7
V: TRBV12-3/TRBV12-4
CDR3: CASSTTGAAYEQYF
DNA: TGTGCCAGCAGTACGACAGGGGCAGCCTACGAGCAGTACTTC

length: 15
size: many
D: TRBD2
J: TRBJ2-3
V: TRBV6-2/TRBV6-3
CDR3: CASSWPAGEADTQYF
DNA: TGTGCCAGCAGTTGGCCAGCGGGGGAGGCAGATACGCAGTATTTT

length: 13
size: many
D: .
J: TRBJ1-1
V: TRBV28
CDR3: CASSQGQSLEAFF
DNA: TGTGCCAGCAGCCAGGGACAAAGCCTTGAAGCTTTCTTT

length: 13
size: many
D: .
J: TRBJ1-1
V: TRBV7-6
CDR3: CASSEGGATEAFF
DNA: TGTGCCAGTTCTGAAGGGGGTGCGACTGAAGCTTTCTTT

length: 14
size: few
D: TRBD1
J: TRBJ1-2
V: TRBV7-9
CDR3: CASSFGTGGYGYTF
DNA: TGTGCCAGCAGCTTTGGTACAGGGGGCTATGGCTACACCTTC

length: 19
size: many
D: TRBD2
J: TRBJ2-1
V: TRBV7-4
CDR3: CASSPPSGERPSSYNEQFF
DNA: TGTGCCAGCAGCCCACCTAGCGGTGAGAGACCTAGCTCCTACAATGAGCAGTTCTTC

length: 13
size: few
D: .
J: TRBJ2-1
V: TRBV28
CDR3: CASSLRGHNEQFF
DNA: TGTGCCAGCAGTTTGCGCGGACACAATGAGCAGTTCTTC

length: 13
size: few
D: .
J: TRBJ2-7
V: TRBV28
CDR3: CASSRYRTDEQYF
DNA: TGTGCCAGCAGTCGGTACCGTACCGACGAGCAGTACTTC

length: 14
size: few
D: .
J: TRBJ1-5
V: TRBV6-1
CDR3: CASSKPGADQPQHF
DNA: TGTGCCAGCTCAAAACCCGGGGCCGATCAGCCCCAGCATTTT

length: 13
size: many
D: .
J: TRBJ2-7
V: TRBV7-2
CDR3: CASSGWGTYEQYF
DNA: TGTGCCAGCAGCGGCTGGGGGACCTACGAGCAGTACTTC

length: 15
size: many
D: TRBD1
J: TRBJ2-7
V: TRBV7-2
CDR3: CASSLRDSPPYEQYF
DNA: TGTGCCAGCAGCTTAAGGGACAGCCCCCCCTACGAGCAGTACTTC

length: 13
size: many
D: .
J: TRBJ1-1
V: TRBV7-7
CDR3: CASSLEPGAEAFF
DNA: TGTGCTAGCAGCTTGGAACCAGGGGCTGAAGCTTTCTTT

length: 11
size: many
D: .
J: TRBJ2-1
V: TRBV2
CDR3: CASTRGREQFF
DNA: TGTGCCAGCACCCGTGGGAGGGAGCAGTTCTTC

length: 14
size: .
D: .
J: TRBJ1-1
V: TRBV5-8
CDR3: CASSFGVENTEAFF
DNA: TGTGCCAGCAGCTTTGGGGTGGAGAACACTGAAGCTTTCTTT

length: 15
size: many
D: TRBD1
J: TRBJ2-7
V: TRBV6-5
CDR3: CASSYSGTGVYEQYF
DNA: TGTGCCAGCAGTTACTCTGGGACAGGGGTCTACGAGCAGTACTTC